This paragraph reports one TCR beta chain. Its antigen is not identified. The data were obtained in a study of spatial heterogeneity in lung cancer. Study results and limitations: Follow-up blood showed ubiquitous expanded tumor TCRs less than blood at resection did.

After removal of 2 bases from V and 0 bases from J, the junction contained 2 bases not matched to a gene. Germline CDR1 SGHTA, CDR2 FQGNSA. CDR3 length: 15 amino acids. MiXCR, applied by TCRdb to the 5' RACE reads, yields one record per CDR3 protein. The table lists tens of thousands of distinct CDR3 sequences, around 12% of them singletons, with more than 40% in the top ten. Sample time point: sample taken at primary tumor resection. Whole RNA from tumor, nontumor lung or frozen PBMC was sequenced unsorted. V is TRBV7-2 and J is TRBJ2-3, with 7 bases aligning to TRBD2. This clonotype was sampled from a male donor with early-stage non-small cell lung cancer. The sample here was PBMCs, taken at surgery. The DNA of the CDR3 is TGTGCCAGCAGCTTACTAGCGGATAGCACAGATACGCAGTATTTT. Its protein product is CASSLLADSTDTQYF. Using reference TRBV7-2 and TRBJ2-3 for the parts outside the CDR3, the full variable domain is GAGVSQSPSNKVTEKGKDVELRCDPISGHTALYWYRQSLGQGLEFLIYFQGNSAPDKSGLPSDRFSAERTGGSVSTLTIQRTQQEDSAVYLCASSLLADSTDTQYFGPGTRLTVL.